The 9 T cell receptor beta chains below all came from one sample that was sequenced in a study of cytomegalovirus exposure and HLA in healthy donors. The PCR ran on 60 Vbeta and 13 Jbeta primers. Repertoires were generated with immunoSEQ multiplex PCR, while TCRdb's copy carries only in-frame clones and drops some. The sample lists 200,000 to 250,000 clones, approximately 83% occurring once. The sample was PBMCs. These receptors were taken from a boy aged 2 to 10 in good health and CMV-seronegative.

V and J are TRBV4-1 and TRBJ2-5; 10 positions agree with TRBD2. V lost 1 base and J lost 4; bases outside the gene matches: 3. Germline V gene lookup returns CDR1 MGHRA and CDR2 YSYEKL. The CDR3 runs to 15 residues. CDR3 nucleotides: TGCGCCAGCAGCCAAGTTGGGACTAGCGCAGAGACCCAGTACTTC. It is translated as CASSQVGTSAETQYF.

Here the CDR3 reads CASSRKLQGGDYGYTF. CDR3 nucleotide sequence: TGCGCCAGCAGTCGCAAACTACAGGGAGGGGACTATGGCTACACCTTC. The rearrangement uses TRBV23-1 and TRBJ1-2, with D perhaps matching TRBD1 (6 bases). TRBV23-1 is an ORF for which the function is uncertain. The CDR3 has 16 residues. V gave up 4 bases and J gave up 3 bases, with 18 bases separating them.

The J gene is TRBJ1-5, the V gene TRBV27; D uncertain. With 7 bases removed from V and 6 bases from J, the gap between germline ends came to 13 bases. CDR1 MNHEY and CDR2 SMNVEV come from the germline V gene (reference sequence). The CDR3 consists of 13 residues. The CDR3 is CASNGGFSQPQHF. CDR3 coding DNA: TGTGCCAGCAACGGCGGCTTTAGTCAGCCCCAGCATTTT.

J is TRBJ2-1 and V is TRBV6-5; possibly TRBD2 for D (6 bases). V lost 6 bases and J lost 9, with 12 bases in between. This CDR3 contains 12 residues. The V gene's germline CDR1 is MNHEY and CDR2 SVGAGI. The CDR3 DNA reads TGTGCCAGCAGCACCCAGGGAGGTGAGCAGTTCTTC. This translates into CASSTQGGEQFF.

The CDR3 DNA sequence: TGCGCCAGCAGCTTGGCGGGACAGTCCTACGAGCAGTACTTC. It yields the protein CASSLAGQSYEQYF. The rearrangement uses TRBV5-1 and TRBJ2-5; TRBD1 agrees at 7 bases. The DNA end lines up better with TRBJ2-7; the J call may be wrong. The CDR3 is made up of 14 amino acids. The germline V gene encodes CDR1 SGHRS and CDR2 YFSETQ.

The count of this clone is one. This sequence joins TRBV13 and TRBJ2-7, with a weak D call TRBD2 (5 bases). Germline loops: CDR1 PRHDT, CDR2 FYEKMQ (reference sequence). V lost 2 bases and J 2 bases, leaving 7 bases between the germline ends. This CDR3 contains 13 residues. The CDR3 is CASSLQRTYEQYF. CDR3 sequence (DNA): TGTGCCAGCAGCTTACAGCGGACCTACGAGCAGTACTTC.

The V gene is TRBV11-2, the J gene TRBJ2-5; D possibly corresponds to TRBD2 (5 bases). The V end was cut by 1 base, the J end by 1 base, with 10 bases between. Per the germline V gene, CDR1 is SGHAT and CDR2 is FQNNGV. The CDR3 sequence is 15 residues long. The CDR3 region is CASSLVGGAQETQYF. CDR3 DNA sequence: TGTGCCAGCAGCTTAGTAGGAGGAGCCCAAGAGACCCAGTACTTC.

About this clone itself: Its ends do not fully match the called genes, so a read error is possible. The V call is TRBV7-9, the J call TRBJ2-3; 9 positions agree with TRBD2. This CDR3 contains 16 residues. Germline V CDR1 and CDR2: SEHNR, FQNEAQ (reference sequence). The CDR3 reads CSSSPLGSGRTDTQYF. The CDR3 DNA follows: TGTTCCAGCAGCCCCCTCGGTAGCGGGAGAACAGATACGCAGTATTTT.

The V and J genes are TRBV2 and TRBJ2-1, with TRBD2 identical over 8 bases. CDR1 is SNHLY, CDR2 FYNNEI, per germline. J was trimmed by 6 bases and V by 6 bases; bases with no gene match: 10. This CDR3 region has 15 residues. The CDR3 region is CASRPWAGGGNEQFF. DNA for the CDR3: TGTGCCAGCAGACCCTGGGCGGGAGGAGGCAATGAGCAGTTCTTC.